This T cell receptor beta chain appears in the sequencing data of a study of T cell responses to AZD1222 COVID-19 vaccine. Study results and limitations: Sampling captured repertoires only after the peak T cell response. Regions 160-218 and 743-854 dominated among vaccine-associated CD4 TCRs spanning spike. AZD1222 recipients seropositive at baseline numbered only 5 or 6.

V was trimmed by 5 bases and J by 1 base, leaving 15 bases between them. This CDR3 is built from 15 residues. CDR1 and CDR2 (germline): SGHDT, YYEEEE. Details on this clone: The antigen remains undetermined.

Profiling relied on immunoSEQ multiplex PCR, and the TCRdb table lists in-frame clones only, not all of them. The sample records 150,000 to 160,000 clones, over 85% being singletons. The rearrangement uses TRBV5-6 and TRBJ1-1; D is unclear. This clonotype was sampled from an adult in good health. Sequences were derived from peripheral blood, sampled on day 0 of AZD1222 vaccination. In nucleotides, the CDR3 is TGTGCCAGCAGTGGGGTTGGGAGACCGAACACTGAAGCTTTCTTT. This encodes CASSGVGRPNTEAFF.